The next 18 T cell receptor beta chains were all read from a single sample in a study of OX40 agonist ivuxolimab in advanced cancers. Generated by immunoSEQ multiplex PCR, the TCRdb table keeps only in-frame clones and is missing some. This table has under 95,000 clones, 85% to 95% appearing once. Sequenced here: CD4+ or CD8+ T cells sorted from blood, sampled in a trial of the OX40 agonist ivuxolimab. All receptors come from an adult with an advanced solid tumor such as melanoma, head and neck, liver or kidney cancer.

The chain joins TRBV9 to TRBJ1-1; D is ambiguous. V lost 2 bases and J 0 bases, leaving 17 bases between the germline ends. Looked up from germline, CDR1 is SGDLS and CDR2 is YYNGEE. The CDR3 is made up of 17 amino acids. CDR3 in amino acids: CASSVQPNSLMNTEAFF. DNA for the CDR3: TGTGCCAGCAGCGTGCAACCCAACTCACTAATGAACACTGAAGCTTTCTTT.

The V gene is TRBV13, the J gene TRBJ2-1; the D call may be TRBD1 or TRBD2 (6 bases each). The CDR3 has 15 residues. Germline CDR1 and CDR2: PRHDT and FYEKMQ (reference sequence). Trimming stripped 4 bases from V and 0 bases from J, with 10 bases between. The CDR3 DNA reads TGTGCCAGCAGCTCGGAGGGGGGCTCCTACAATGAGCAGTTCTTC. Protein sequence: CASSSEGGSYNEQFF.

The V and J genes are TRBV23-1 and TRBJ1-4, with TRBD1 as a possible D gene (6 bases). TRBV23-1 is placed among ORFs of uncertain function. V lost 3 bases to trimming and J lost 7 bases, with 9 bases between them. The CDR3 is 13 amino acids. CDR3 sequence reads: CASSQGTLEKLFF. DNA of the CDR3: TGCGCCAGCAGTCAGGGGACACTTGAAAAACTGTTTTTT.

V and J are TRBV28 and TRBJ1-2; tentative D call: TRBD1 (6 bases). V was trimmed by 3 bases and J by 4 bases, leaving 12 bases between them. CDR3 size: 14 residues. Germline V gene data show CDR1 as MDHEN and CDR2 as SYDVKM. In nucleotides, the CDR3 is TGTGCCAGCAGTTTGACTAGGGGGTTCTATGGCTACACCTTC. This sequence encodes CASSLTRGFYGYTF.

The chain couples TRBV19 to TRBJ2-7, with D perhaps TRBD1 (5 bases). The CDR3 extends over 15 amino acids. Germline values: CDR1 LNHDA, CDR2 SQIVND (reference sequence). The V end was cut by 3 bases, the J end by 4 bases, with 16 bases between. The CDR3 bases are TGTGCCAGTAGTATTGGGCTGGGAAGGGGTTACGAGCAGTACTTC. It translates to CASSIGLGRGYEQYF. The full variable domain, rest sourced from reference TRBV19 and TRBJ2-7, is DGGITQSPKYLFRKEGQNVTLSCEQNLNHDAMYWYRQDPGQGLRLIYYSQIVNDFQKGDIAEGYSVSREKKESFPLTVTSAQKNPTAFYLCASSIGLGRGYEQYFGPGTRLTVT.

This clone has only a few counts. The chain employs TRBV4-1 and TRBJ2-7; TRBD1 matches at 8 bases. V trimming: 4 bases; J trimming: 0 bases; junction bases outside the gene matches: 2. This CDR3 contains 14 residues. The germline CDR1 and CDR2 sequences are MGHRA and YSYEKL. CDR3 nucleotides: TGCGCCAGCAGCCGGACAGGGAGCTCCTACGAGCAGTACTTC. It specifies CASSRTGSSYEQYF.

V is TRBV9 and J is TRBJ1-2; D not resolved. The germline V gene has CDR1 SGDLS and CDR2 YYNGEE. This CDR3 contains 14 residues. V lost 0 bases and J lost 5, with 11 bases in between. The CDR3 region is CASSVDPEFYGYTF. CDR3 DNA: TGTGCCAGCAGCGTAGACCCGGAATTTTATGGCTACACCTTC.

The gene calls are TRBV7-9 and TRBJ2-2; D perhaps matches TRBD2 (5 bases). The CDR3 runs 13 residues. The V gene's germline CDR1 is SEHNR and CDR2 FQNEAQ (reference sequence). Trimming stripped 0 bases from V and 6 bases from J, with 5 bases between. CDR3 protein: CASSLARAGELFF. CDR3 DNA sequence: TGTGCCAGCAGCTTAGCGCGGGCCGGGGAGCTGTTTTTT.

The chain combines TRBV28 with TRBJ1-2; TRBD1 is a possible D gene (5 bases). V shed 5 bases and J shed 4 bases, with 11 bases lying between them. Germline V gene lookup returns CDR1 MDHEN and CDR2 SYDVKM. The CDR3 spans 13 residues. This chain's CDR3 is CASSLGGAYGYTF. DNA of the CDR3: TGTGCCAGCAGTCTTGGAGGGGCCTATGGCTACACCTTC.

This chain links TRBV4-1 with TRBJ2-4; TRBD1 might be the D (6 bases). CDR3 length: 17 residues. V was trimmed by 1 base and J by 3 bases, leaving 16 bases between them. Germline values: CDR1 MGHRA, CDR2 YSYEKL. CDR3 in amino acids: CASSQALMGARKNIQYF. The CDR3 nucleotides are TGCGCCAGCAGCCAAGCGCTTATGGGGGCGCGCAAAAACATTCAGTACTTC.

The chain joins TRBV6-1 to TRBJ2-7, with TRBD2 matching 7 bases. The germline V gene encodes CDR1 MNHNS and CDR2 SASEGT. Trimming took 7 bases from V and 0 from J; bases not matched to a gene: 3. CDR3 size: 13 residues. In DNA, the CDR3 is TGTGCCAGCAATGGCGGGAGCTCCTACGAGCAGTACTTC. This sequence encodes CASNGGSSYEQYF.

This clone was counted a single time. The chain combines TRBV27 with TRBJ2-1; TRBD1 is a possible D gene (7 bases). Trimming stripped 3 bases from V and 4 bases from J, with 13 bases between. This CDR3 has 15 amino acids. Looked up from germline, CDR1 is MNHEY and CDR2 is SMNVEV (reference sequence). This chain's CDR3 is CASSLVTGTYNEQFF. The CDR3 DNA reads TGTGCCAGCAGTTTGGTGACAGGGACTTACAATGAGCAGTTCTTC.

The chain links TRBV7-6 to TRBJ1-1, with 7 bases aligning to TRBD1. Trimming at V came to 1 base and at J to 3 bases, leaving 11 bases not matched to a gene. The CDR3 is 17 amino acids. Looked up from germline, CDR1 is SGHVS and CDR2 is FNYEAQ. The CDR3 spells CASSLEPQGNLDTEAFF. The CDR3 coding sequence is TGTGCCAGCAGCTTAGAGCCACAGGGGAATCTGGACACTGAAGCTTTCTTT.

V gene TRBV7-3 combines with J gene TRBJ2-1, with a tentative D call TRBD2 (5 bases). This CDR3 spans 15 amino acids. Trimming cost V 5 bases and J 8 bases, with 19 bases left between them. The germline gives CDR1 SGHTA, CDR2 FQGTGA. CDR3 sequence reads: CASSPPGSPTDEQFF. CDR3 bases: TGTGCCAGCAGCCCCCCGGGATCCCCGACCGATGAGCAGTTCTTC.

The genes are TRBV6-4 and TRBJ1-2; 12 nucleotides match TRBD1. CDR3 length equals 18 residues. The germline V gene encodes CDR1 MRHNA and CDR2 SNTAGT. The J segment lost 3 bases and the V segment lost 0 bases, leaving 8 bases of the junction unmatched. The CDR3 is CASSDSIVGTGGDYGYTF. The CDR3 nucleotides read TGTGCCAGCAGTGACTCGATTGTAGGGACAGGGGGCGACTATGGCTACACCTTC.

The gene calls are TRBV6-1 and TRBJ1-1, with D possibly TRBD1 on 5 matching bases. V was cut by 7 bases and J by 5 bases, with 17 bases left in between. Germline lookup yields CDR1 MNHNS and CDR2 SASEGT. The CDR3 consists of 14 residues. The CDR3 sequence is CASIPGPPITEAFF. CDR3 sequence (DNA): TGTGCCAGCATCCCAGGGCCCCCAATAACTGAAGCTTTCTTT.

The chain recombines TRBV7-3 with TRBJ2-1, with D perhaps being TRBD1 or TRBD2 (5 bases each). V was clipped by 4 bases and J by 6 bases, with 7 bases between them. The CDR3 totals 12 residues. Germline CDR1 and CDR2: SGHTA and FQGTGA. The CDR3 bases are TGTGCCAGCAGCTCGGGGCCCAATGAGCAGTTCTTC. Translating it yields CASSSGPNEQFF.

The chain combines TRBV2 with TRBJ2-5; 10 bases align to TRBD2. The end of the DNA is better explained by TRBJ2-7, so the J call may be wrong. Germline-derived CDR1 and CDR2 are SNHLY and FYNNEI. The CDR3 has 14 residues. The CDR3 coding sequence is TGTGCCAGCCGGACTAGCGGATACCGTTTCGAGCAGTACTTC. Protein sequence: CASRTSGYRFEQYF.